The present TCR beta chain was sequenced within a study of blood T cell repertoires in COVID-19 (dated by TCRdb to the early 2020s). At the level of the whole study: The collaborator samples originated in the United States, Italy and Spain and spanned the acute and convalescent phases of COVID-19. The material from the prospective study consisted of cDNA or gDNA derived from T cells, B-cell-depleted T cells, or PBMCs. The dataset comprised deeply sampled blood TCRbeta repertoires from subjects exposed to, actively infected with, or recovered from COVID-19. A freely available public database, intended as a resource for researchers studying the immune response to SARS-CoV-2, is where the repertoires were released. Samples were obtained from the ongoing ImmuneRACE study (first 160 participants) and from 1,200 or so subjects provided by 6 global collaborators. Sample metadata almost always included a de-identified subject ID, COVID-19 status, age in years and sex. Where available, HLA class I and class II types were taken from metadata supplied by the sample provider and were not determined by assay-based typing. Broad study findings and their caveats: The amount of clinical and demographic metadata varied by source and participant and was provided uncurated.

Each collaborating institution followed its own protocols to collect whole blood in K2EDTA tubes. For TCRbeta analysis, collaborator samples were shipped as frozen whole blood, as isolated PBMCs, or as DNA extracted from either sample type. This clone was observed once. Its antigen has not been determined. Base qualities are not provided; no much larger clone lies one nucleotide away. The immunoSEQ Assay, a bias-controlled multiplex PCR, was used to amplify TCRbeta CDR3 regions from genomic DNA. On the authors' methods: The number of nucleated cells in each sample was estimated by amplification of reference gene primers within the assay. To quantify the absolute abundance of each unique TCRbeta CDR3 rearrangement, sequence reads were collapsed and filtered. For each sample, productive Simpson clonality was calculated by taking the square root of Simpson's diversity index across productive rearrangements. The table comes from immuneACCESS by way of TCRdb, which keeps in-frame sequences with V and J called. Part of the clones is missing from these tables; in studies checked, under half for an unresolved V gene and the rest for unknown reasons. V and J calls and clone size are those listed in that table; D and trimming were worked out from the DNA. This sample holds 50,000 to 75,000 clones; approximately 80% were observed only once. The top ten hold approximately 21% of the sample.

Based on the germline V gene (reference sequence), the CDR1 and CDR2 sequences are LNHDA and SQIVND. Trimming at the junction amounts to 4 bases on V and 0 bases on J, and the germline ends lie 22 bases apart. Measured from the cysteine to the phenylalanine, the CDR3 is 18 residues long. Only CDR3 DNA remains: 54 bases, in frame from the first base. Source material: peripheral blood. This TCR derives from an elderly man with active or convalescent COVID-19. The V and J segments used are TRBV19 and TRBJ2-7; TRBD2 might be the D gene, on 6 matching bases. The nucleotide sequence is TGTGCCAGTAGTAGGAGGTTATGGGATTGGGACTTCTCCTACGAGCAGTACTTC. It translates to CASSRRLWDWDFSYEQYF.